The TCR beta chain under discussion was sequenced for a study of blood T cell repertoires in COVID-19. This CDR3 has 13 residues. From germline, CDR1 is MNHEY and CDR2 SVGAGI. Trimming removed 0 bases at V and 9 bases at J, with 8 bases between. This clone was picked up a small number of times. Some clones are missing from TCRdb's copy, which holds only in-frame ones; the method was immunoSEQ multiplex PCR. The sample contains approximately 250,000 clones, 80% to 90% of which appear only once. Source material: peripheral blood. This chain uses TRBV6-5 with TRBJ2-2, with a tentative D call TRBD2 (7 bases). This clonotype was obtained from a young man who had recovered from COVID-19. In DNA form, the CDR3 reads TGTGCCAGCAGTTACTCGGGGGGGCGGGAGCTGTTTTTT. Translated, it gives CASSYSGGRELFF.